The 20 T cell receptor beta chains in this list originate from one sample, sequenced in a study of cytomegalovirus exposure and HLA in healthy donors (dated by TCRdb to about 2017). Libraries were constructed by the immunoSEQ multiplex PCR assay. TCRdb took over this immuneACCESS table, retaining in-frame rearrangements with V and J assigned. Such tables are incomplete; in checked studies, under half of the missing clones stem from an unresolved V gene, and the remainder is unexplained. The sample table lists about 160,000 clones, 80% to 90% of them with a count of one. The ten biggest clones cover 5% to 7% of the sample. The sample was PBMCs. These receptors were obtained from a woman in her thirties in good health and CMV-seronegative.

The chain uses TRBV9 and TRBJ2-5; 8 nucleotides match TRBD2. Germline values: CDR1 SGDLS, CDR2 YYNGEE. V lost 4 bases, J lost 3 bases, and 5 bases stayed unmatched. The CDR3 is 14 residues long. In nucleotides, the CDR3 is TGTGCCAGCAGCTTCGGCGGGAGGAAAGAGACCCAGTACTTC. Translated: CASSFGGRKETQYF.

This clone has only one observation. The chain recombines TRBV7-9 with TRBJ2-7; the D gene is possibly TRBD2 (6 bases). This CDR3 spans 12 amino acids. V gave up 4 bases and J gave up 6 bases, with 10 bases separating them. Germline lookup yields CDR1 SEHNR and CDR2 FQNEAQ (reference sequence). CDR3 protein: CASSSRGSEQYF. The DNA of the CDR3 is TGTGCCAGCAGCTCACGGGGGTCCGAGCAGTACTTC.

This clone was detected a few times. Written as DNA, the CDR3 is TGTGCCAGCAGCGCCACCGGGACTAGGGAGGAGACCCAGTACTTC. This gives the protein CASSATGTREETQYF. This chain uses TRBV11-2 with TRBJ2-5, with 8 bases that match TRBD2. From germline, CDR1 is SGHAT and CDR2 FQNNGV. The J segment lost 5 bases and the V segment lost 5 bases, leaving 10 bases of the junction unmatched. This CDR3 is 15 amino acids long.

The CDR3 nucleotides are TGTGCCAGCAGTTTTGGGGACAGGGTTAACGAGCAGTACTTC. Amino acid sequence: CASSFGDRVNEQYF. The rearrangement uses TRBV6-6 and TRBJ2-7, with 9 nucleotides matching TRBD1. Germline-derived CDR1 and CDR2 are MNHNY and SVGAGI (reference sequence). This CDR3 spans 14 amino acids. V was pared by 4 bases and J by 5 bases, with 6 bases of the junction left unmatched.

The CDR3 DNA reads TGTGCCAGCAGCTTGGGGCAGGGGATGAACACTGAAGCTTTCTTT. Protein sequence: CASSLGQGMNTEAFF. J is TRBJ1-1 and V is TRBV7-9; tentatively, D is TRBD1 (6 bases). CDR3 length: 15 amino acids. Germline loops: CDR1 SEHNR, CDR2 FQNEAQ (reference sequence). Trimming removed 3 bases at V and 0 bases at J, with 11 bases between.

CDR3 sequence (DNA): TGTGCCAGCAGCTTATCTTATGAGCAGTTCTTC. Translation: CASSLSYEQFF. V usage is TRBV7-9 and J usage is TRBJ2-1; D unresolved. Germline assignment: CDR1 SEHNR and CDR2 FQNEAQ (reference sequence). The V and J ends lost 2 bases and 8 bases respectively, with 4 bases between them. The CDR3 totals 11 residues.

The V gene is TRBV19, the J gene TRBJ1-2; maybe TRBD1 (6 bases). CDR3 length: 12 residues. Trimming pared 8 bases from V and 4 bases from J, leaving 11 bases between. The germline gives CDR1 LNHDA, CDR2 SQIVND (reference sequence). CDR3 sequence (DNA): TGTGCCAGTGCGGGACAAACCTATGGCTACACCTTC. It translates to CASAGQTYGYTF.

This chain joins TRBV4-2 and TRBJ1-1, with D perhaps TRBD1 (5 bases). Germline CDR1 LGHNA, CDR2 YNFKEQ. V gave up 1 base and J gave up 5 bases, with 14 bases separating them. CDR3 length: 15 amino acids. CDR3 sequence reads: CASSQGIQAFTEAFF. The CDR3, as DNA: TGTGCCAGCAGCCAAGGTATACAGGCTTTTACTGAAGCTTTCTTT.

The chain links TRBV19 to TRBJ2-7; TRBD2 matches at 7 bases. Per germline, CDR1 LNHDA and CDR2 SQIVND (reference sequence). The CDR3 extends over 15 amino acids. V lost 3 bases, J lost 7 bases, and 12 bases stayed unmatched. For the CDR3, the DNA is TGTGCCAGTAGTATTCGTACTAGCGTGGGAGGGGAGCAGTACTTC. Amino acids: CASSIRTSVGGEQYF.

This chain links TRBV5-1 with TRBJ1-1, with D unresolved. This CDR3 comprises 14 residues. Germline V lookup: CDR1 SGHRS, CDR2 YFSETQ. V was shortened by 0 bases and J by 1 base, with 7 bases between the two germline ends. The CDR3 coding sequence is TGCGCCAGCAGCTTGGGACGGAAGAACACTGAAGCTTTCTTT. This translates into CASSLGRKNTEAFF. Drawing the rest from reference TRBV5-1 and TRBJ1-1, the complete variable domain is KAGVTQTPRYLIKTRGQQVTLSCSPISGHRSVSWYQQTPGQGLQFLFEYFSETQRNKGNFPGRFSGRQFSNSRSEMNVSTLELGDSALYLCASSLGRKNTEAFFGQGTRLTVV.

V usage is TRBV30 and J usage is TRBJ1-1; 8 nucleotides match TRBD1. Germline V CDR1 and CDR2: GTSNPN, SVGIG (reference sequence). Losses at the gene ends were 5 bases for V and 1 base for J; bases not matched to a gene: 0. CDR3 length equals 12 residues. CDR3 in amino acids: CAWQGANTEAFF. In nucleotides, the CDR3 is TGTGCCTGGCAGGGGGCGAACACTGAAGCTTTCTTT.

This chain links TRBV7-8 with TRBJ2-7; TRBD2 agrees at 14 bases. CDR1 and CDR2 from the germline V gene are SGHVS and FQNEAQ. The CDR3 has 17 residues. J was trimmed by 0 bases and V by 5 bases; bases with no gene match: 6. DNA of the CDR3: TGTGCCAGCAGCACGGGACTAGCGGGGGTAAGCTCCTACGAGCAGTACTTC. This translates into CASSTGLAGVSSYEQYF.

The J gene is TRBJ2-1, the V gene TRBV14, with 8 bases matching TRBD2. V lost 4 bases to trimming and J lost 3 bases; unmatched junction nucleotides: 14. The CDR3 length is 18 residues. The germline V gene encodes CDR1 SGHDN and CDR2 FVKESK. CDR3 DNA: TGTGCCAGCAGCCGGTTTAGCGGGATATCCCCCCTCTACAATGAGCAGTTCTTC. The encoded protein is CASSRFSGISPLYNEQFF.

The chain carries TRBV5-5 and TRBJ1-2; D is ambiguous. Germline CDR1 reads SGHKS; CDR2 reads YYEKEE (reference sequence). V gave up 4 bases and J gave up 2 bases, with 12 bases separating them. The CDR3 is made up of 14 amino acids. CDR3 sequence: CASSPSVGNYGYTF. DNA for the CDR3: TGTGCCAGCAGCCCCAGCGTGGGGAACTATGGCTACACCTTC.

The V call is TRBV5-1, the J call TRBJ2-7; D is possibly TRBD1 (6 bases). The CDR3 has 16 amino acids. The germline V gene encodes CDR1 SGHRS and CDR2 YFSETQ. Deletions cut 4 bases from V and 3 bases from J, with 20 bases between. The CDR3 bases are TGCGCCAGCAGCCCCCCGGCGACAGGTAGGGTCTACGAGCAGTACTTC. Amino acids: CASSPPATGRVYEQYF.

This chain connects TRBV27 to TRBJ1-2; 8 bases align to TRBD1. The CDR3 spans 16 residues. Germline loops: CDR1 MNHEY, CDR2 SMNVEV (reference sequence). With V trimmed by 1 base and J by 4 bases, 8 bases remained unmatched. The CDR3 DNA is TGTGCCAGCAGTTTATGGGGGGCCACAGGGGGCTATGGCTACACCTTC. This gives the protein CASSLWGATGGYGYTF.

This chain links TRBV19 with TRBJ2-3; a weak D match, TRBD2 (5 bases). Trimming removed 5 bases from V and 5 bases from J, with 11 bases in between. The CDR3 covers 13 residues. Germline CDR1 is LNHDA and CDR2 is SQIVND (reference sequence). The CDR3 loop reads CASSSSEGDTQYF. In nucleotides, the CDR3 is TGTGCCAGTAGTTCGAGCGAGGGAGATACGCAGTATTTT.

This rearrangement joins TRBV6-6 to TRBJ1-4, with 8 bases identical to TRBD1. Germline values: CDR1 MNHNY, CDR2 SVGAGI (reference sequence). The V segment lost 7 bases and the J segment 2 bases; nucleotides outside the gene matches: 3. There are 14 residues in the CDR3. CDR3 sequence: CASTQGVTNEKLFF. The CDR3 bases are TGTGCCAGCACACAGGGGGTGACTAATGAAAAACTGTTTTTT.

This clone was seen a handful of times. V is TRBV19 and J is TRBJ2-2; D might be TRBD2 (5 bases). Trimming removed 4 bases from V and 6 bases from J, with 15 bases in between. CDR3 length equals 15 residues. Germline V gene data show CDR1 as LNHDA and CDR2 as SQIVND (reference sequence). The CDR3 loop reads CASSRPPGRAGELFF. The DNA of the CDR3 is TGTGCCAGTAGTAGGCCTCCCGGGCGGGCCGGGGAGCTGTTTTTT.

The CDR3 nucleotides are TGTGCCAGCAGCCAAGGGGGGACAGGGCACTCACCCCTCCACTTT. This gives the protein CASSQGGTGHSPLHF. This chain links TRBV14 with TRBJ1-6, with TRBD1 matching over 9 bases. V lost 1 base, J lost 10 bases, and 5 bases stayed unmatched. Per the germline V gene, CDR1 is SGHDN and CDR2 is FVKESK. This CDR3 is 15 amino acids long. The whole variable domain, filled in from reference TRBV14 and TRBJ1-6, reads EAGVTQFPSHSVIEKGQTVTLRCDPISGHDNLYWYRRVMGKEIKFLLHFVKESKQDESGMPNNRFLAERTGGTYSTLKVQPAELEDSGVYFCASSQGGTGHSPLHFGNGTRLTVT.